The TCR beta chain described here comes from a study of regulatory T cells in long-lasting Graves disease. CDR1 and CDR2 (germline): SGHDN, FVKESK. CDR3 length: 17 amino acids. Trimming cost V 3 bases and J 4 bases; bases outside gene matches: 10. Arm-PCR of CDR3 regions and iRepertoire HTBI primers were the basis on which TCR beta libraries were built. TCRdb ran MiXCR on the multiplex PCR reads and lists one entry per CDR3 protein. The sample has 520,000 or so distinct CDR3 sequences, 12% seen once. Time point meaning: newly diagnosed GD, antithyroid drugs for less than 3 months. Construction of the TCR library relied on RNA isolated from PBMCs. This sample also belongs to another study, concerning T cells in Graves' hyperthyroidism and ophthalmopathy.

This specimen was peripheral blood mononuclear cells (PBMCs), taken at new diagnosis, from a patient treated with antithyroid drugs. The chain employs TRBV14 and TRBJ1-2; 11 nucleotides match TRBD1. This receptor was taken from a woman in her 30s with Graves disease. As DNA, the CDR3 is TGTGCCAGCAGCCAGGCCGGACAGGGGGCTGTCTTCTATGGCTACACCTTC. Protein sequence: CASSQAGQGAVFYGYTF. Full variable domain (outside the CDR3, taken from reference TRBV14 and TRBJ1-2): EAGVTQFPSHSVIEKGQTVTLRCDPISGHDNLYWYRRVMGKEIKFLLHFVKESKQDESGMPNNRFLAERTGGTYSTLKVQPAELEDSGVYFCASSQAGQGAVFYGYTFGSGTRLTVV.